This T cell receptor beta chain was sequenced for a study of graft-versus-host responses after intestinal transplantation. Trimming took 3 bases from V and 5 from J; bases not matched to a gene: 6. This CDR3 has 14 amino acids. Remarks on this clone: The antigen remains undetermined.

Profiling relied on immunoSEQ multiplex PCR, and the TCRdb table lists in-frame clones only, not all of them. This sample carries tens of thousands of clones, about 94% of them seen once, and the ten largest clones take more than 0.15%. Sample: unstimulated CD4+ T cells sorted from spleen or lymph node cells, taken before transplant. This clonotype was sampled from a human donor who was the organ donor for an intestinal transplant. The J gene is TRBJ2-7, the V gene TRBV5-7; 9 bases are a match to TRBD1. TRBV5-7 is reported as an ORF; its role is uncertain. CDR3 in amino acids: CASSWGQGANEQYF. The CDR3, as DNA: TGTGCCAGCAGCTGGGGACAGGGAGCGAACGAGCAGTACTTC.